These 22 T cell receptor beta chains originate from one sample sequenced in a study of response to subunit inactivated influenza vaccine. TCRdb itself ran the RT-PCR reads through MiXCR, one entry per CDR3 protein. The data hold about 520,000 distinct CDR3 sequences, with about 25% observed a single time. Sequencing was performed on CD4+ T cells sorted from PBMCs, taken roughly 5 days after vaccination. These receptors were taken from a man aged 45-60 years who received an inactivated influenza vaccine.

In its sample, this clonotype was seen a few times. The chain couples TRBV5-1 to TRBJ1-3, with D tentatively TRBD1 (6 bases). CDR3 size: 15 residues. Deletions cut 0 bases from V and 4 bases from J, with 11 bases between. Germline V gives CDR1 SGHRS, CDR2 YFSETQ. DNA of the CDR3: TGCGCCAGCAGCTTGGCCTGGACAGAGGGAAACACCATATATTTT. Amino acid sequence: CASSLAWTEGNTIYF.

The rearrangement links TRBV29-1 to TRBJ2-1, with no clear D. The V gene lost 1 base and the J gene lost 0 bases, with 10 bases spanning the gap. This CDR3 is built from 15 residues. From germline, CDR1 is SQVTM and CDR2 ANQGSEA. The CDR3 here is CSVEGSLSSYNEQFF. In DNA, the CDR3 is TGCAGCGTTGAAGGGTCGCTTAGCTCCTACAATGAGCAGTTCTTC.

The chain carries TRBV12-3 or TRBV12-4 and TRBJ2-7, with D tentatively TRBD1 (6 bases). The CDR3 spans 14 residues. The ends were cut back, 1 base at V and 4 bases at J, with 11 bases in the middle. This chain's CDR3 is CASSLGARGYEQYF. CDR3 in DNA: TGTGCCAGCAGTTTAGGGGCCAGGGGATACGAGCAGTACTTC.

V usage is TRBV12-3 or TRBV12-4 and J usage is TRBJ2-6, with D uncertain. The CDR3 is made up of 17 amino acids. Trimming took 4 bases from V and 1 from J, leaving 14 bases between them. Here the CDR3 DNA reads TGTGCCAGCAGTTCCGCATTGCACGGATCTGGGGCCAACGTCCTGACTTTC. Protein: CASSSALHGSGANVLTF.

The chain uses TRBV7-2 and TRBJ1-1; 11 positions agree with TRBD1. Germline V gene lookup returns CDR1 SGHTA and CDR2 FQGNSA. After removal of 1 base from V and 3 bases from J, the junction contained 4 bases not matched to a gene. The CDR3 runs 16 residues. In DNA form, the CDR3 reads TGTGCCAGCAGCTTAGTGGCGGGACAGGGGGACACTGAAGCTTTCTTT. Its protein product is CASSLVAGQGDTEAFF.

This clonotype has a handful of counts. This sequence joins TRBV11-2 and TRBJ1-2; 10 bases are shared with TRBD1. Unmatched junction bases numbered 5, after V lost 4 bases and J lost 6 bases. The CDR3 runs to 14 residues. Germline V gene data show CDR1 as SGHAT and CDR2 as FQNNGV. CDR3 in amino acids: CASSSRGQGDGYTF. In nucleotides, the CDR3 is TGTGCCAGCAGCTCGAGAGGACAGGGGGATGGCTACACCTTC.

This clonotype came up a few times. The V gene is TRBV12-3 or TRBV12-4, the J gene TRBJ1-5; D ambiguous. This CDR3 is built from 13 residues. Trimming removed 7 bases at V and 9 bases at J, with 16 bases between. The CDR3 protein is CASTSYQDGPQHF. CDR3 DNA: TGTGCCAGCACCTCGTACCAGGACGGGCCCCAGCATTTT.

V gene TRBV27 combines with J gene TRBJ1-5; TRBD1 matches at 11 bases. From germline, CDR1 is MNHEY and CDR2 SMNVEV (reference sequence). With 2 bases clipped from V and 7 bases from J, the junction kept 4 bases outside the gene matches. The CDR3 is 15 residues long. The CDR3 DNA is TGTGCCAGCAGTTTAGGGACAGGGGGTCGACAGCCCCAGCATTTT. It is translated as CASSLGTGGRQPQHF.

This chain links TRBV20-1 with TRBJ2-2, with D uncertain. Trimming shortened V by 7 bases and J by 4 bases, and 16 bases separated the two germline ends. The germline V gene has CDR1 DFQATT and CDR2 SNEGSKA (reference sequence). The CDR3 extends over 14 amino acids. For the CDR3, the DNA is TGCAGTGGGAGAAGTCCGCGAGGCACCGGGGAGCTGTTTTTT. This sequence encodes CSGRSPRGTGELFF.

This clonotype was found a few times. J is TRBJ2-5 and V is TRBV7-2; D call uncertain. V lost 0 bases, J lost 5 bases, and 13 bases lay in between. Germline loops: CDR1 SGHTA, CDR2 FQGNSA. The CDR3 is made up of 15 amino acids. As DNA, the CDR3 is TGTGCCAGCAGCTTAGCAGGGCTTGGTATCGAGACCCAGTACTTC. Its protein is CASSLAGLGIETQYF.

The chain recombines TRBV20-1 with TRBJ2-1, with D perhaps TRBD1 (6 bases). Germline loops: CDR1 DFQATT, CDR2 SNEGSKA (reference sequence). With 6 bases removed from V and 1 base from J, the gap between germline ends came to 16 bases. The CDR3 sequence is 15 residues long. CDR3 region: CSASRGQGSYNEQFF. For the CDR3, the DNA is TGCAGTGCCAGTCGCGGGCAGGGGTCCTACAATGAGCAGTTCTTC.

This clonotype has only a few counts. V usage is TRBV5-1 and J usage is TRBJ2-7, with 7 bases matching TRBD1. Germline loops: CDR1 SGHRS, CDR2 YFSETQ. Trimming took 3 bases from V and 5 from J; bases not matched to a gene: 5. There are 13 residues in the CDR3. The CDR3 spells CASSWDSLDEQYF. CDR3 DNA: TGCGCCAGCAGCTGGGACAGTCTCGACGAGCAGTACTTC.

This clonotype was counted between two and nine times. The V call is TRBV5-1, the J call TRBJ2-7; D may correspond to TRBD1 or TRBD2 (5 bases each). Trimming shortened V by 4 bases and J by 2 bases, and 16 bases separated the two germline ends. This CDR3 has 15 residues. The germline V gene encodes CDR1 SGHRS and CDR2 YFSETQ. CDR3 sequence reads: CASSPGSQGAYEQYF. The CDR3 DNA follows: TGCGCCAGCAGCCCGGGGAGTCAGGGCGCCTACGAGCAGTACTTC.

The chain has TRBV28 and TRBJ2-7, with 11 bases matching TRBD2. Germline V gives CDR1 MDHEN, CDR2 SYDVKM. Unmatched junction bases numbered 4, after V lost 6 bases and J lost 3 bases. CDR3 length: 14 amino acids. The CDR3 coding sequence is TGTGCCAGCAGATTTAGCGGGAGGGGCTACGAGCAGTACTTC. The encoded protein is CASRFSGRGYEQYF. Looking up the rest from reference TRBV28 and TRBJ2-7 gives the full variable domain: DVKVTQSSRYLVKRTGEKVFLECVQDMDHENMFWYRQDPGLGLRLIYFSYDVKMKEKGDIPEGYSVSREKKERFSLILESASTNQTSMYLCASRFSGRGYEQYFGPGTRLTVT.

This chain joins TRBV12-3 or TRBV12-4 and TRBJ2-1; tentatively, D is TRBD1 (7 bases). There are 15 residues in the CDR3. Between the trimmed V and J ends, which lost 6 bases and 4 bases, there was a span of 16 bases. The CDR3 protein is CASSRGGTAYNEQFF. In DNA, the CDR3 is TGTGCCAGCAGCCGTGGAGGGACAGCGTACAATGAGCAGTTCTTC.

This clonotype was observed a handful of times. This chain connects TRBV28 to TRBJ2-1; 8 bases map to TRBD1. Trimming removed 2 bases from V and 0 bases from J; junction bases left unmatched: 3. The CDR3 spans 16 residues. Germline-derived CDR1 and CDR2 are MDHEN and SYDVKM. The CDR3 spells CASSLQGAVSYNEQFF. Here the CDR3 DNA reads TGTGCCAGCAGTTTACAGGGGGCAGTCTCCTACAATGAGCAGTTCTTC.

This clonotype was detected a few times. The CDR3 spells CSARKGQNIQYF. CDR3 DNA sequence: TGCAGTGCTAGAAAGGGTCAAAACATTCAGTACTTC. The chain employs TRBV20-1 and TRBJ2-4; D gene ambiguous. The CDR3 covers 12 residues. From germline, CDR1 is DFQATT and CDR2 SNEGSKA (reference sequence). The V and J ends lost 2 bases and 5 bases respectively, with 7 bases between them.

This rearrangement joins TRBV11-1 to TRBJ2-3; a weak D match, TRBD2 (6 bases). V dropped 5 bases and J dropped 2 bases, with 17 bases sitting between them. Germline CDR1 is SGHAT and CDR2 is FQDESV (reference sequence). The CDR3 loop spans 16 amino acids. CDR3 nucleotide sequence: TGTGCCAGCAGCGGAACCCTTAGCGGAAACACAGATACGCAGTATTTT. Translated: CASSGTLSGNTDTQYF.

The chain uses TRBV7-3 and TRBJ1-3, with TRBD1 as a possible D gene (5 bases). Trimming removed 2 bases from V and 0 bases from J, with 8 bases in between. The CDR3 loop spans 15 amino acids. The germline CDR1 and CDR2 sequences are SGHTA and FQGTGA. The CDR3 reads CASSLHRLSGNTIYF. CDR3 in DNA: TGTGCCAGCAGCTTACACAGGCTCTCTGGAAACACCATATATTTT.

The V call is TRBV30, the J call TRBJ1-1, with TRBD1 as a possible D gene (5 bases). Germline V gene sequence: CDR1 GTSNPN, CDR2 SVGIG (reference sequence). V was pared by 2 bases and J by 11 bases, with 12 bases between. The CDR3 runs 11 residues. DNA of the CDR3: TGTGCCTGGAGTTCCGCAGGGTCGGCTTTCTTT. This gives the protein CAWSSAGSAFF.

This clonotype came up a few times. The gene calls are TRBV4-1 and TRBJ2-1; 16 bases match TRBD2. Germline CDR1 reads MGHRA; CDR2 reads YSYEKL. J gave up 2 bases and V 2 bases, and 6 bases lay outside the gene matches. The CDR3 covers 19 residues. The CDR3 loop reads CASSQHGTSGGGTYNEQFF. The DNA of the CDR3 is TGCGCCAGCAGCCAACACGGGACTAGCGGGGGGGGGACCTACAATGAGCAGTTCTTC.

CDR3 in DNA: TGTGCCAGCAGACCTCGAGCGGTGTGGGAGACCCAGTACTTC. Amino acid sequence: CASRPRAVWETQYF. The V gene is TRBV27, the J gene TRBJ2-5, with D possibly matching TRBD2 (5 bases). This CDR3 comprises 14 residues. Trimming shortened V by 6 bases and J by 5 bases, and 16 bases separated the two germline ends. The germline CDR1 and CDR2 sequences are MNHEY and SMNVEV (reference sequence).